This T cell receptor beta chain was retrieved from a study of cytotoxic CD8 clonotypes in ibrutinib-treated CLL. For the study at large: The samples contained approximately 280,000 productive templates on average. They also contained an average of approximately 100,000 productive rearrangements. Study results and caveats: Public clonotypes, found uncommonly, either contracted or stayed stable on treatment.

Points on this clone: Its target is unknown.

The intended depth for sequencing was 1 in 200,000 to 1 in 1 million T cells. Sequencing used immunoSEQ multiplex PCR; TCRdb keeps in-frame clones, though not all of them. The sample carries roughly 110,000 clones, about 50% recorded once. The CDR3 is made up of 12 amino acids. Germline V gene lookup returns CDR1 SGHTA and CDR2 FQGNSA. The germline V and J ends were trimmed by 8 bases and 10 bases, with 17 bases remaining between them. The sample in question was PBMCs, obtained after 24 months of ibrutinib treatment. The V call is TRBV7-2, the J call TRBJ2-5; D tentatively fits TRBD1 or TRBD2 (5 bases each). The clonotype originates from a human donor with chronic lymphocytic leukemia. The CDR3 sequence: CASGPPSRGQYF. CDR3 nucleotide sequence: TGTGCCAGCGGGCCTCCCTCGAGGGGCCAGTACTTC.